This T cell receptor beta chain appears in the sequencing data of a study of T cell changes during pregnancy in multiple sclerosis. Trimming took 2 bases from V and 0 from J; bases not matched to a gene: 3. The germline CDR1 and CDR2 sequences are SGHTA and FQGTGA. The CDR3 extends over 16 amino acids. Libraries were prepared by immunoSEQ multiplex PCR; TCRdb keeps only in-frame clonotypes and omits some of them. The table lists roughly 90,000 clones, 90% to 95% of them singletons, with approximately 4.5% in the top ten. The sample was peripheral blood, taken in the first trimester of pregnancy. The source of this sequence is a female donor with multiple sclerosis, enrolled in a pregnancy study. V and J are TRBV7-3 and TRBJ2-1; 8 nucleotides match TRBD2. The CDR3 region has the DNA TGTGCCAGCAGCTTAGCGGGGGGACCCTCCTACAATGAGCAGTTCTTC. Translating gives CASSLAGGPSYNEQFF. The variable domain in full, completed from reference TRBV7-3 and TRBJ2-1, reads GAGVSQTPSNKVTEKGKYVELRCDPISGHTALYWYRQSLGQGPEFLIYFQGTGAADDSGLPNDRFFAVRPEGSVSTLKIQRTERGDSAVYLCASSLAGGPSYNEQFFGPGTRLTVL.